This TCR beta chain was profiled in a study of blood T cell repertoires in COVID-19. Turning to the study itself: The origin of the acute and convalescent COVID-19 samples was the United States, Italy and Spain. Sample material is recorded as cDNA or gDNA derived from T cells, B-cell-depleted T cells, or PBMCs.

How the authors handled the data: Amplification with reference gene primers provided the estimates of nucleated cell counts. Repertoires were generated with immunoSEQ multiplex PCR, while TCRdb's copy carries only in-frame clones and drops some. That table gives V, J and clone size, and the DNA gave D and trimming. The repertoire holds 150,000 to 200,000 clones, around 72% seen once, with 2.5% to 3.5% in the top ten. This clone came up many times. Trimming shortened V by 2 bases and J by 0 bases, and 10 bases separated the two germline ends. Germline values: CDR1 SGHNT, CDR2 YYREEE (reference sequence). The CDR3 length is 15 residues.

V usage is TRBV5-4 and J usage is TRBJ2-3; no clear D. The specimen sequenced was peripheral blood. The receptor comes from a woman older than 75 with acute or convalescent COVID-19. The CDR3 spells CASSFTAGSTDTQYF. DNA for the CDR3: TGTGCCAGCAGCTTTACCGCCGGGAGCACAGATACGCAGTATTTT.